These 21 T cell receptor beta chains were all obtained from the same sample, sequenced in a study of T cell responses to AZD1222 COVID-19 vaccine. Clones were sequenced by immunoSEQ multiplex PCR, and TCRdb holds only the in-frame ones, with some missing. The top ten clones hold 9.1% of a sample with 140,000 to 150,000 clones, approximately 94% of them seen once. Material: peripheral blood, obtained on day 0 of AZD1222 vaccination. These receptors were obtained from an adult in good health.

CDR3 in DNA: TGTGCCAGCAGCGTGACAGGGTTGAACACTGAAGCTTTCTTT. This translates into CASSVTGLNTEAFF. V is TRBV5-6 and J is TRBJ1-1; 7 bases map to TRBD1. V dropped 4 bases and J dropped 0; count of bases not matched to a gene: 3. There are 14 residues in the CDR3. Germline CDR1 is SGHDT and CDR2 is YYEEEE. The full variable domain, with the rest looked up from reference TRBV5-6 and TRBJ1-1, is DAGVTQSPTHLIKTRGQQVTLRCSPKSGHDTVSWYQQALGQGPQFIFQYYEEEERQRGNFPDRFSGHQFPNYSSELNVNALLLGDSALYLCASSVTGLNTEAFFGQGTRLTVV.

This clone was observed many times. The V and J genes are TRBV7-8 and TRBJ1-3; perhaps TRBD1 as D (6 bases). CDR1 and CDR2 (germline): SGHVS, FQNEAQ. Trimming shortened V by 5 bases and J by 7 bases, and 27 bases separated the two germline ends. CDR3 size: 18 residues. The CDR3 region is CASSPYIIPGQVGNTIYF. The CDR3 bases are TGTGCCAGCAGCCCATACATTATCCCGGGACAAGTGGGTAACACCATATATTTT.

The chain joins TRBV28 to TRBJ1-2, with D possibly matching TRBD1 (6 bases). Trimming took off 4 bases at V and 1 base at J, with 13 bases between the two ends. From germline, CDR1 is MDHEN and CDR2 SYDVKM. The CDR3 runs to 15 residues. The chain's CDR3 is CASSSKGQFNYGYTF. CDR3 nucleotide sequence: TGTGCCAGCAGTTCCAAAGGACAGTTTAACTATGGCTACACCTTC.

The chain joins TRBV6-5 to TRBJ1-3; D is possibly TRBD1 (5 bases). Trimming shortened V by 2 bases and J by 2 bases, and 7 bases separated the two germline ends. The CDR3 contains 14 residues. In germline, CDR1 is MNHEY, CDR2 SVGAGI. CDR3: CASSYGTAGNTIYF. The CDR3, as DNA: TGTGCCAGCAGTTACGGGACCGCTGGAAACACCATATATTTT.

This clone was seen more than once but under ten times. The gene calls are TRBV7-2 and TRBJ2-7; possibly TRBD1 or TRBD2 for D (5 bases each). Germline loops: CDR1 SGHTA, CDR2 FQGNSA. CDR3 length: 14 residues. The V end lost 0 bases, the J end lost 3 bases, and 9 bases lay between the germline ends. CDR3 coding DNA: TGTGCCAGCAGCTTAGCTGGGGCGGGCTACGAGCAGTACTTC. As protein: CASSLAGAGYEQYF. Together with reference TRBV7-2 and TRBJ2-7, the CDR3 gives the full variable domain: GAGVSQSPSNKVTEKGKDVELRCDPISGHTALYWYRQSLGQGLEFLIYFQGNSAPDKSGLPSDRFSAERTGGSVSTLTIQRTQQEDSAVYLCASSLAGAGYEQYFGPGTRLTVT.

This chain connects TRBV3-1 (or the pseudogene TRBV3-2) to TRBJ1-2; no definite D call. The CDR3 covers 12 residues. V lost 4 bases and J 9 bases, leaving 12 bases between the germline ends. Germline V gene sequence: CDR1 LGHDT, CDR2 YNNKEL (reference sequence). The CDR3 loop reads CASSRTSMSYTF. The CDR3 nucleotides are TGTGCCAGCAGCCGGACTTCGATGAGCTACACCTTC.

The V and J genes are TRBV5-1 and TRBJ1-2, with TRBD1 as a possible D gene (6 bases). Germline loops: CDR1 SGHRS, CDR2 YFSETQ. The V and J ends lost 7 bases and 8 bases respectively, with 12 bases between them. The length of the CDR3 is 11 residues. CDR3 sequence reads: CASAGDAGYTF. CDR3 nucleotides: TGCGCCAGCGCAGGGGACGCCGGCTACACCTTC.

This rearrangement joins TRBV2 to TRBJ2-5; D is perhaps TRBD2 (5 bases). Germline lookup yields CDR1 SNHLY and CDR2 FYNNEI. The ends were cut back, 6 bases at V and 5 bases at J, with 16 bases in the middle. This CDR3 is built from 14 residues. CDR3 in DNA: TGTGCCAGCAGATCCTTAGCGAATACGGAGACCCAGTACTTC. Residues: CASRSLANTETQYF.

CDR3 sequence: CASSLERGDGGGSYNEQFF. For the CDR3, the DNA is TGTGCCAGCAGCCTTGAACGTGGGGATGGGGGTGGCTCCTACAATGAGCAGTTCTTC. The chain couples TRBV4-2 to TRBJ2-1; D tentatively reads TRBD1 or TRBD2 (5 bases each). V lost 4 bases to trimming and J lost 0 bases, with 22 bases between them. The germline V gene has CDR1 LGHNA and CDR2 YNFKEQ. The CDR3 is 19 residues long.

The rearrangement uses TRBV7-2 and TRBJ1-5; TRBD1 matches 8 bases. Germline V gene data show CDR1 as SGHTA and CDR2 as FQGNSA. The CDR3 loop spans 17 amino acids. Trimming cost V 2 bases and J 5 bases; bases outside gene matches: 11. The CDR3 DNA follows: TGTGCCAGCAGCTTAAATGCAGGGGGCGCGGGCGATCAGCCCCAGCATTTT. This codes for CASSLNAGGAGDQPQHF.

This clone was seen only once. CDR3 region: CASSPGVLNTEAFF. CDR3 bases: TGTGCCAGCAGCCCAGGGGTCCTCAACACTGAAGCTTTCTTT. V is TRBV9 and J is TRBJ1-1; D is perhaps TRBD1 (6 bases). The germline CDR1 and CDR2 sequences are SGDLS and YYNGEE. The CDR3 has 14 amino acids. Trimming stripped 4 bases from V and 2 bases from J, with 12 bases between.

The rearrangement uses TRBV18 and TRBJ1-2; D is unresolved. Trimming removed 3 bases from V and 0 bases from J, with 11 bases in between. The germline CDR1 and CDR2 sequences are KGHSH and LQKENI. CDR3 size: 15 residues. As DNA, the CDR3 is TGTGCCAGCTCACCTCCGGCGGCCGCTAACTATGGCTACACCTTC. This sequence encodes CASSPPAAANYGYTF.

The chain recombines TRBV6-7 with TRBJ1-3; 9 positions match TRBD1. TRBV6-7 qualifies as an ORF whose function is uncertain. CDR3 length equals 14 residues. J gave up 1 base and V 10 bases, and 5 bases lay outside the gene matches. The chain's CDR3 is CAKDRGKSGNTIYF. CDR3 coding DNA: TGTGCCAAGGACAGGGGTAAGTCTGGAAACACCATATATTTT.

This clone was observed a single time. The junction does not match germline at one end; this may be a read error. The J gene is TRBJ2-7, the V gene TRBV7-7; D possibly uses TRBD1 or TRBD2 (5 bases each). The germline CDR1 and CDR2 sequences are SSHAT and FNYEAQ (reference sequence). This CDR3 is built from 14 residues. The CDR3 spells CASSLDIMGREQYF. The CDR3 nucleotides are TGTGCTAGCAGCTTAGATATAATGGGACGGGAGCAGTACTTC.

Here the CDR3 reads CSVKQGEAGYTF. In DNA form, the CDR3 reads TGCAGCGTGAAACAGGGAGAGGCTGGCTACACCTTC. The chain recombines TRBV29-1 with TRBJ1-2; possible D gene TRBD1, 6 bases. CDR3 size: 12 residues. The V gene's germline CDR1 is SQVTM and CDR2 ANQGSEA. The ends were cut back, 6 bases at V and 7 bases at J, with 15 bases in the middle.

This chain connects TRBV5-1 to TRBJ2-7, with no clear D. This CDR3 spans 14 amino acids. In germline, CDR1 is SGHRS, CDR2 YFSETQ. V gave up 1 base and J gave up 3 bases, with 11 bases separating them. The CDR3 region is CASSLTVVHYEQYF. The CDR3 bases are TGCGCCAGCAGCTTGACGGTGGTACACTACGAGCAGTACTTC.

The rearrangement uses TRBV27 and TRBJ1-6; TRBD1 might be the D (5 bases). The length of the CDR3 is 15 residues. V lost 5 bases and J lost 10, with 18 bases in between. From germline, CDR1 is MNHEY and CDR2 SMNVEV (reference sequence). The CDR3 reads CASSPDPQGRSPLHF. The CDR3, as DNA: TGTGCCAGCAGTCCCGATCCCCAGGGCCGGTCACCCCTCCACTTT.

V gene TRBV5-6 combines with J gene TRBJ2-1; a possible D gene is TRBD2 (5 bases). The germline CDR1 and CDR2 sequences are SGHDT and YYEEEE. Deletions cut 4 bases from V and 7 bases from J, with 21 bases between. The CDR3 runs 16 residues. The CDR3 loop reads CASSRGSSFQNNEQFF. CDR3 coding DNA: TGTGCCAGCAGCCGCGGGTCCAGCTTCCAAAATAATGAGCAGTTCTTC.

The chain links TRBV6-5 to TRBJ1-3; the match to TRBD1 covers 7 bases. Looked up from germline, CDR1 is MNHEY and CDR2 is SVGAGI. The CDR3 totals 15 residues. Trimming cost V 4 bases and J 4 bases; bases outside gene matches: 7. As DNA, the CDR3 is TGTGCCAGCAGTTCGAGAGGGACAGTCGGAAACACCATATATTTT. It is translated as CASSSRGTVGNTIYF.

In this sample, this clone turned up once. The CDR3 spells CASSTSQTGNTEAFF. The DNA of the CDR3 is TGTGCCAGCTCAACCAGTCAGACGGGAAACACTGAAGCTTTCTTT. This rearrangement joins TRBV18 to TRBJ1-1; the D is unclear. Germline V gene lookup returns CDR1 KGHSH and CDR2 LQKENI. V lost 5 bases, J lost 2 bases, and 15 bases lay in between. The CDR3 has 15 amino acids.

The rearrangement links TRBV18 to TRBJ1-3; D gene unclear. V was clipped by 3 bases and J by 0 bases, with 12 bases between them. The CDR3 covers 16 residues. Germline V lookup: CDR1 KGHSH, CDR2 LQKENI. The CDR3 sequence is CASSPYQAYSGNTIYF. In DNA, the CDR3 is TGTGCCAGCTCACCGTACCAGGCCTACTCTGGAAACACCATATATTTT.